The T cell receptor (beta chain) described here comes from a study of T cells after yellow fever vaccination. V was trimmed by 0 bases and J by 9 bases, leaving 21 bases between them. CDR1 and CDR2 from the germline V gene are SGHTA and FQGNSA. This CDR3 is built from 16 residues. TCRdb called the 5' RACE reads again in MiXCR, with one record for every CDR3 protein. The sample has approximately 550,000 distinct CDR3 sequences; roughly 13% are singletons. The TCR comes from a man aged 30 to 45 who received the YFV17D yellow fever vaccine. The sample was PBMCs, taken on the day of the yellow fever booster vaccination. The chain joins TRBV7-2 to TRBJ2-7; D may match TRBD1 or TRBD2 (5 bases each). The CDR3 nucleotides read TGTGCCAGCAGCTTAGCTACGGCAGGGAGTAGGTCCGTGCAGTACTTC. Translation gives CASSLATAGSRSVQYF.